This T cell receptor beta chain was observed in a study of cytomegalovirus exposure and HLA in healthy donors. In germline, CDR1 is ENHRY, CDR2 SYGVKD. This CDR3 contains 18 residues. Trimming removed 0 bases at V and 0 bases at J, with 14 bases between. About this clone: The antigen remains unidentified.

PCR amplification relied on 60 Vbeta primers (plus 13 Jbeta primers). The protocol was immunoSEQ multiplex PCR, while the TCRdb copy is restricted to in-frame clones and leaves out a portion. The table records 180,000 or so clones, 65% to 85% of them present only once. Study conclusions and caveats: Links to common viral pathogens appeared, in a later analysis, for several of the most significant clusters. Earlier analysis yielded a pattern in which most TCR beta V segments were productive about 87% or about 30% of the time. Reports state that TCR beta sequences accurately predicted most subjects' HLA-A and HLA-B alleles. Another analysis was done later, and it associated approximately 15,000 TCR beta sequences with HLA alleles at 0.05 false discovery rate.

The sequenced sample consisted of PBMCs. The TCR was taken from a girl aged 10 to 17 in good health and CMV-seropositive. The genes are TRBV10-3 and TRBJ1-4; D is ambiguous. The CDR3 DNA follows: TGTGCCATCAGTGAGTCTCCAACGGTGTACTCAACTAATGAAAAACTGTTTTTT. Translated: CAISESPTVYSTNEKLFF.